The T cell receptor beta chain under discussion was sequenced for a study of T cells in Graves' hyperthyroidism and ophthalmopathy. Broader study findings: Most clonotypes expanded in thyroid above 0.001 were likewise present in blood.

Deletions cut 0 bases from V and 10 bases from J, with 16 bases between. Germline V gives CDR1 SGHAT, CDR2 FQNNGV. This CDR3 contains 16 residues. Hyperthyroidism in the patients, aged 18 to 65, was newly diagnosed and under 2 months in duration. Based on clinical symptoms, serum thyroxine and TRAb, thyroid ultrasound and orbital computed tomography, diagnoses were reached. This clonotype came up many times. Its antigen is currently unknown. It was RNA transcripts that yielded the amplified TCR beta CDR3 regions. First-round RT-PCR with HTBI primers amplified the TCR CDR3 region. TCRdb processed the multiplex PCR reads anew with MiXCR; each CDR3 protein has one entry. The table records 750,000 to 950,000 distinct CDR3 sequences, roughly 40% of them present only once.

The sequencing input was blood. This TCR was recovered from a man younger than 35 with Graves' hyperthyroidism. The rearrangement joins TRBV11-2 to TRBJ1-6; D is unclear. In DNA, the CDR3 is TGTGCCAGCAGCTTAGATCGCGGAGGTTCGGCATCACCCCTCCACTTT. This sequence encodes CASSLDRGGSASPLHF. The full variable domain, completed using reference TRBV11-2 and TRBJ1-6, is EAGVAQSPRYKIIEKRQSVAFWCNPISGHATLYWYQQILGQGPKLLIQFQNNGVVDDSQLPKDRFSAERLKGVDSTLKIQPAKLEDSAVYLCASSLDRGGSASPLHFGNGTRLTVT.